One sample yielded the 14 T cell receptor beta chains listed below, sequenced in a study of cytomegalovirus exposure and HLA in healthy donors. Data came from immunoSEQ multiplex PCR; TCRdb stores just in-frame clones and leaves some out. Of some 260,000 clones in the sample, roughly 88% were seen once. Sequenced sample: PBMCs. The receptors derive from a woman younger than 45 in good health and CMV-seronegative.

The gene calls are TRBV28 and TRBJ1-3; a weak D match, TRBD1 (6 bases). V was pared by 4 bases and J by 0 bases, with 13 bases between. This CDR3 has 16 amino acids. Germline V gives CDR1 MDHEN, CDR2 SYDVKM. The DNA of the CDR3 is TGTGCCAGCAGTTGGGGGGGCTCAAGCTCTGGAAACACCATATATTTT. This translates into CASSWGGSSSGNTIYF.

The rearrangement joins TRBV4-2 to TRBJ2-5; 10 bases are a match to TRBD2. This CDR3 comprises 17 residues. Unmatched junction bases numbered 4, after V lost 0 bases and J lost 0 bases. CDR1 and CDR2 (germline): LGHNA, YNFKEQ. The CDR3 protein is CASSQDLSGGDQETQYF. In nucleotides, the CDR3 is TGTGCCAGCAGCCAAGATTTGAGCGGGGGGGACCAAGAGACCCAGTACTTC.

The V gene is TRBV5-1, the J gene TRBJ2-1; D gene unclear. Germline V gene sequence: CDR1 SGHRS, CDR2 YFSETQ. The CDR3 loop spans 13 amino acids. Trimming cost V 4 bases and J 7 bases, with 12 bases left between them. This chain's CDR3 is CASSLGKENEQFF. The CDR3 nucleotides read TGCGCCAGCAGCCTAGGAAAGGAAAATGAGCAGTTCTTC.

This clone appeared once. V gene TRBV11-3 combines with J gene TRBJ2-1; D is possibly TRBD2 (5 bases). Deletions cut 0 bases from V and 4 bases from J, with 7 bases between. This CDR3 is 14 amino acids long. Germline assignment: CDR1 SGHNT and CDR2 YENEEA. The CDR3 region is CASSLDGIYNEQFF. CDR3 nucleotide sequence: TGTGCCAGCAGCTTAGACGGGATTTACAATGAGCAGTTCTTC.

This CDR3 is CASSVGGQPQHF. The CDR3 nucleotides read TGTGCCAGCAGTGTAGGGGGTCAGCCCCAGCATTTT. The chain links TRBV27 to TRBJ1-5; D perhaps matches TRBD1 (6 bases). V lost 5 bases and J 6 bases, leaving 8 bases between the germline ends. Germline values: CDR1 MNHEY, CDR2 SMNVEV (reference sequence). The CDR3 length is 12 residues.

The chain links TRBV13 to TRBJ2-5, with 8 bases aligning to TRBD2. V dropped 2 bases and J dropped 5; count of bases not matched to a gene: 10. The CDR3 is 16 residues long. Germline V lookup: CDR1 PRHDT, CDR2 FYEKMQ (reference sequence). The CDR3: CASSLFGSGSTETQYF. The CDR3 DNA reads as TGTGCCAGCAGCTTATTTGGGAGCGGGAGTACGGAGACCCAGTACTTC.

The J gene is TRBJ2-1, the V gene TRBV21-1; the listed D gene, TRBD2, was not tested against the DNA. TRBV21-1 is classified as a pseudogene. The CDR3 covers 15 residues. The CDR3 protein is CASRTTSGSVNEQFF. Written as DNA, the CDR3 is TGTGCCAGCAGGACCACTAGCGGGAGTGTGAATGAGCAGTTCTTC.

This clone was detected once. DNA of the CDR3: TGTGCCAGCAAAGATCAGGCTTTCTCGGGCACAGATACGCAGTATTTT. Translation: CASKDQAFSGTDTQYF. The chain carries TRBV27 and TRBJ2-3; D gene uncertain. The CDR3 sequence is 16 residues long. V was trimmed by 7 bases and J by 1 base, leaving 18 bases between them. The germline V gene encodes CDR1 MNHEY and CDR2 SMNVEV (reference sequence).

The rearrangement links TRBV6-6 to TRBJ2-2; D not resolved. V lost 2 bases, J lost 13 bases, and 11 bases lay in between. The CDR3 totals 12 residues. Germline V gene lookup returns CDR1 MNHNY and CDR2 SVGAGI (reference sequence). CDR3 amino acids: CASSYPDGRLFF. DNA for the CDR3: TGTGCCAGCAGTTACCCGGACGGAAGGCTGTTTTTT.

The chain links TRBV13 to TRBJ2-2, with D tentatively TRBD2 (6 bases). With 2 bases removed from V and 1 base from J, the gap between germline ends came to 11 bases. Germline loops: CDR1 PRHDT, CDR2 FYEKMQ (reference sequence). This CDR3 comprises 16 residues. CDR3 sequence reads: CASSLWGEENTGELFF. As DNA, the CDR3 is TGTGCCAGCAGCTTATGGGGGGAAGAGAACACCGGGGAGCTGTTTTTT.

This clone came up a few times. The genes are TRBV23-1 and TRBJ1-1, with TRBD1 identical over 8 bases. TRBV23-1 carries the ORF label, with uncertain function. The CDR3 runs to 14 residues. J was trimmed by 3 bases and V by 5 bases; bases with no gene match: 5. CDR3 sequence reads: CASSYQGADTEAFF. CDR3 coding DNA: TGCGCCAGCAGTTATCAGGGGGCGGACACTGAAGCTTTCTTT.

This clone has only one observation. J is TRBJ2-7 and V is TRBV29-1; TRBD2 is a possible D gene (5 bases). V lost 4 bases to trimming and J lost 2 bases, with 15 bases between them. Germline CDR1 is SQVTM and CDR2 is ANQGSEA. The CDR3 consists of 14 residues. For the CDR3, the DNA is TGCAGCGTTGGGACGTTTACGGGGACCTACGAGCAGTACTTC. Its protein is CSVGTFTGTYEQYF.

This chain uses TRBV5-1 with TRBJ2-7, with 7 bases that match TRBD2. Germline CDR1 is SGHRS and CDR2 is YFSETQ. The CDR3 loop spans 14 amino acids. After removal of 4 bases from V and 7 bases from J, the junction contained 11 bases not matched to a gene. CDR3 in DNA: TGCGCCAGCAGCGTCCCTGGCGGGAGCTGGGAGCAGTACTTC. Protein: CASSVPGGSWEQYF.

The rearrangement uses TRBV27 and TRBJ2-1; TRBD1 matches 7 bases. This CDR3 has 14 amino acids. V lost 7 bases and J lost 6; bases outside the gene matches: 9. The germline V gene encodes CDR1 MNHEY and CDR2 SMNVEV (reference sequence). CDR3 in DNA: TGTGCCAGCAACAGTGACAGGGTTGTCAATGAGCAGTTCTTC. Its protein is CASNSDRVVNEQFF.